This is a list of T cell receptor beta chains from one sample in a study of CD8+ T cells in alopecia areata. The assay was immunoSEQ multiplex PCR, and TCRdb's table has in-frame clones only and misses some. This sample carries 200,000 to 250,000 clones, approximately 61% of them seen once, and the ten largest clones take 0.4% to 0.55%. The sequencing here drew on CD4+ T cells sorted from blood, taken at week 0. The receptors come from a human donor with alopecia areata. Each CDR3 is given with its conserved first and last residue.

>TRBJ2-7|TRBV14
CASSQARTGLYF
>TRBJ2-5|TRBV5-4
CASRWTGEETQYF
>TRBJ2-5|TRBV11-2
CASRYRSVTQYF
>TRBJ2-7|TRBV25-1
CASSLQGSSYEQYF
>TRBJ2-1|TRBV10-1
CASSGGTSGRAYNEQFF
>TRBJ1-1|TRBV7-9
CASSLGRTEAFF
>TRBJ1-2|TRBV27
CASSLRGQGYGYTF
>TRBJ2-5|TRBV7-2
CASSVGGRQETQYF
>TRBJ2-1|TRBV7-3
CASSLTGRDYEQFF
>TRBJ2-3|TRBV4-2
CASSPENTDTQYF
>TRBJ2-3|TRBV10-1
CASSESGRGRTDTQYF
>TRBJ1-1|TRBV7-3
CASSRDRSTEAFF
>TRBJ2-3|TRBV6-6
CAIGAQGYADTQYF
>TRBJ2-6|TRBV11-2
CASRDVGANVLTF
>TRBJ2-2|TRBV11-2
CASSLLGQNTGELFF
>TRBJ2-4|TRBV29-1
CSVEGLAKNIQYF
>TRBJ2-1|TRBV30
CAWARQDEQFF
>TRBJ2-7|TRBV29-1
CSVSSGGYEQYF
>TRBJ2-6|TRBV29-1
CSVSSEGSRVGANVLTF
>TRBJ1-5|TRBV2
CASRGDSNQPQHF
>TRBJ2-6|TRBV9
CASSVLGANVLTF
>TRBJ2-2|TRBV25-1
CASLAGGLFF